These 26 T cell receptor beta chains came from one sample sequenced in a study of T cell responses to AZD1222 COVID-19 vaccine (dated by TCRdb to the early 2020s). The sample's time point label, decoded: about 28 days (+/-7) after the second vaccine dose. The library was obtained by the immunoSEQ multiplex PCR assay. Held by TCRdb, this immuneACCESS table contains in-frame sequences only and omits some clones. Under half of the omission traces to an unresolved V gene where checked; the cause of the rest is unknown. In this sample the table shows roughly 150,000 clones, roughly 91% of which occur a single time. The ten biggest clones cover less than 6.5% of the sample. The sample here was peripheral blood, taken 28 days after the second AZD1222 dose. All receptors come from an adult who received the AZD1222 COVID-19 vaccine.

V and J are TRBV7-9 and TRBJ1-1, with no clear D. The CDR3 consists of 11 residues. Germline V lookup: CDR1 SEHNR, CDR2 FQNEAQ (reference sequence). V shed 3 bases and J shed 10 bases, with 9 bases lying between them. The CDR3 nucleotides are TGTGCCAGCAGCTTCGGGAATCTAGCTTTCTTT. Translation gives CASSFGNLAFF.

V gene TRBV30 combines with J gene TRBJ1-2; D is possibly TRBD1 (5 bases). The length of the CDR3 is 15 residues. Germline loops: CDR1 GTSNPN, CDR2 SVGIG (reference sequence). Trimming cost V 4 bases and J 1 base, with 16 bases left between them. The CDR3 region has the DNA TGTGCCTGGAAAATGGGCAGGGTTCTTAACTATGGCTACACCTTC. It yields the protein CAWKMGRVLNYGYTF.

This sequence joins TRBV28 and TRBJ1-4, with 12 nucleotides matching TRBD1. The CDR3 loop spans 17 amino acids. Germline trimming cut 4 bases from V and 11 bases from J; bases unmatched to any gene: 14. CDR1 and CDR2 (germline): MDHEN, SYDVKM. The CDR3 DNA is TGTGCCAGCAGTTCGCCCACCCCGGGACAGGGGGCGGTGAAACTGTTTTTT. It specifies CASSSPTPGQGAVKLFF.

Here the CDR3 reads CASRKQGDHNYGYTF. In DNA form, the CDR3 reads TGTGCCAGTAGGAAACAGGGGGACCACAACTATGGCTACACCTTC. The rearrangement joins TRBV19 to TRBJ1-2; 8 bases are a match to TRBD1. CDR3 length: 15 amino acids. Germline CDR1 reads LNHDA; CDR2 reads SQIVND (reference sequence). V was clipped by 6 bases and J by 2 bases; unmatched bases: 8.

J is TRBJ2-5 and V is TRBV27; D remains ambiguous. Germline lookup yields CDR1 MNHEY and CDR2 SMNVEV (reference sequence). Deletions cut 5 bases from V and 5 bases from J, with 12 bases between. This CDR3 region has 13 residues. As DNA, the CDR3 is TGTGCCAGCAGTCACGGGCCGTGGGAGACCCAGTACTTC. Translating gives CASSHGPWETQYF.

V gene TRBV5-4 combines with J gene TRBJ2-2; 7 bases are a match to TRBD1. The V and J ends lost 2 bases and 7 bases, in that order; junction bases with no gene match: 8. CDR3 size: 15 residues. Germline values: CDR1 SGHNT, CDR2 YYREEE (reference sequence). CDR3 coding DNA: TGTGCCAGCAGCTTCAATAGGGGGCGAGGCGGGGAGCTGTTTTTT. It codes for CASSFNRGRGGELFF.

The chain has TRBV18 and TRBJ2-4, with a possible D match to TRBD1 (5 bases). CDR3 size: 14 residues. Germline assignment: CDR1 KGHSH and CDR2 LQKENI. Trimming took 0 bases from V and 4 from J, leaving 7 bases between them. DNA for the CDR3: TGTGCCAGCTCACCACCTGCAGGGAAAAACATTCAGTACTTC. This codes for CASSPPAGKNIQYF.

The chain is built from TRBV5-1 and TRBJ1-2; D not resolved. The CDR3 loop spans 14 amino acids. Germline assignment: CDR1 SGHRS and CDR2 YFSETQ. With 0 bases removed from V and 4 bases from J, the gap between germline ends came to 10 bases. As DNA, the CDR3 is TGCGCCAGCAGCTTGGCCGCAGGTTCCTATGGCTACACCTTC. This codes for CASSLAAGSYGYTF.

This chain joins TRBV7-8 and TRBJ2-3, with 13 nucleotides matching TRBD2. This CDR3 is built from 16 residues. Germline trimming cut 4 bases from V and 6 bases from J; bases unmatched to any gene: 7. The germline V gene encodes CDR1 SGHVS and CDR2 FQNEAQ. In DNA, the CDR3 is TGTGCCAGCAGCTCCCGGACTAGCGGGAGTGGTGATACGCAGTATTTT. Translated, it gives CASSSRTSGSGDTQYF.

V gene TRBV7-6 combines with J gene TRBJ2-1; 7 bases are shared with TRBD2. The germline gives CDR1 SGHVS, CDR2 FNYEAQ. This CDR3 comprises 16 residues. J lost 5 bases, V lost 1 base, and 8 bases had no gene match. This CDR3 is CASSLEAVTSDNEQFF. The CDR3 DNA reads as TGTGCCAGCAGCTTAGAGGCAGTAACTAGCGACAATGAGCAGTTCTTC. The full variable domain, completed using reference TRBV7-6 and TRBJ2-1, is GAGVSQSPRYKVTKRGQDVALRCDPISGHVSLYWYRQALGQGPEFLTYFNYEAQQDKSGLPNDRFSAERPEGSISTLTIQRTEQRDSAMYRCASSLEAVTSDNEQFFGPGTRLTVL.

The rearrangement links TRBV6-1 to TRBJ2-7; 8 nucleotides line up with TRBD1. The ends lost 3 bases at V and 5 bases at J; junction bases unmatched: 12. Per germline, CDR1 MNHNS and CDR2 SASEGT. The CDR3 loop spans 16 amino acids. The CDR3 bases are TGTGCCAGCAGTGATCCGCCCGACAGGGGAGTCAACGAGCAGTACTTC. It specifies CASSDPPDRGVNEQYF.

This clone was seen only once. The chain has TRBV10-3 and TRBJ2-3, with 9 positions matching TRBD1. The CDR3 runs to 15 residues. The V gene end was trimmed by 7 bases and the J gene end by 4 bases; junction bases not matched to a gene: 9. Germline V gene data show CDR1 as ENHRY and CDR2 as SYGVKD. In DNA form, the CDR3 reads TGTGCCATCACTCCGGGACAGGGTGGGGCAGATACGCAGTATTTT. This gives the protein CAITPGQGGADTQYF.

V and J are TRBV5-1 and TRBJ1-5; D is unresolved. The CDR3 is made up of 15 amino acids. The V end lost 0 bases, the J end lost 7 bases, and 14 bases lay between the germline ends. Germline V lookup: CDR1 SGHRS, CDR2 YFSETQ. The CDR3 sequence: CASSLDGVVTQPQHF. For the CDR3, the DNA is TGCGCCAGCAGCTTGGATGGTGTAGTAACGCAGCCCCAGCATTTT.

Regarding this clone: Distinct nucleotide sequences in the sample also encode this CDR3. The V and J genes are TRBV5-4 and TRBJ2-3; 7 bases match TRBD1. The CDR3 is 13 residues long. V was clipped by 2 bases and J by 3 bases; unmatched bases: 0. The germline gives CDR1 SGHNT, CDR2 YYREEE (reference sequence). This chain's CDR3 is CASSLQGTDTQYF. The CDR3 DNA reads as TGTGCCAGCAGCTTACAGGGGACAGATACGCAGTATTTT.

This clone has a single count. The chain uses TRBV5-4 and TRBJ2-3; D could derive from TRBD1 or TRBD2 (5 bases each). CDR3 length equals 16 residues. V gave up 0 bases and J gave up 0 bases, with 11 bases separating them. Germline values: CDR1 SGHNT, CDR2 YYREEE (reference sequence). The CDR3 DNA sequence: TGTGCCAGCAGCTTGGTACCGGGGCTCAGCACAGATACGCAGTATTTT. Translating it yields CASSLVPGLSTDTQYF.

This sequence joins TRBV6-5 and TRBJ1-2; perhaps TRBD1 as D (6 bases). Trimming pared 7 bases from V and 0 bases from J, leaving 15 bases between. CDR1 and CDR2 (germline): MNHEY, SVGAGI. There are 15 residues in the CDR3. CDR3 bases: TGTGCCAGCATTTCGTCTGGGACAACTAACTATGGCTACACCTTC. Translating gives CASISSGTTNYGYTF.

The V gene is TRBV6-1, the J gene TRBJ2-5; 9 nucleotides match TRBD1. Per the germline V gene, CDR1 is MNHNS and CDR2 is SASEGT. This CDR3 is 17 amino acids long. With 4 bases clipped from V and 2 bases from J, the junction kept 11 bases outside the gene matches. The DNA of the CDR3 is TGTGCCAGCAGTGCCAACTCCGACAGGGGGATTCAAGAGACCCAGTACTTC. The encoded protein is CASSANSDRGIQETQYF.

The rearrangement uses TRBV2 and TRBJ2-5; D gene ambiguous. The CDR3 length is 13 residues. In germline, CDR1 is SNHLY, CDR2 FYNNEI. V lost 4 bases and J lost 4, with 10 bases in between. CDR3 protein: CASSVIVAETQYF. The CDR3 DNA sequence: TGTGCCAGCAGTGTAATCGTCGCAGAGACCCAGTACTTC.

This rearrangement joins TRBV2 to TRBJ2-1; 9 bases map to TRBD2. CDR3 length: 16 residues. V shed 5 bases, J shed 4 bases, and the junction held 9 bases outside the gene matches. Germline V lookup: CDR1 SNHLY, CDR2 FYNNEI. The CDR3 sequence: CASSLMAGGTYNEQFF. The CDR3 nucleotides read TGTGCCAGCAGTCTAATGGCGGGAGGGACTTACAATGAGCAGTTCTTC.

This sequence joins TRBV7-9 and TRBJ2-1, with D hard to call. V lost 1 base to trimming and J lost 4 bases, with 11 bases between them. CDR1 is SEHNR and CDR2 is FQNEAQ in the germline V gene (reference sequence). This CDR3 is built from 15 residues. The CDR3 here is CASSLGSWGYNEQFF. DNA of the CDR3: TGTGCCAGCAGCTTAGGCAGCTGGGGTTACAATGAGCAGTTCTTC.

V usage is TRBV24-1 and J usage is TRBJ1-2; possible D gene TRBD1, 6 bases. The germline gives CDR1 KGHDR, CDR2 SFDVKD. This CDR3 spans 15 amino acids. Trimming left V 7 bases short and J 1 base short, with 15 bases between. The CDR3 here is CATRGVAGDNYGYTF. CDR3 DNA: TGTGCCACCAGGGGGGTGGCAGGGGATAACTATGGCTACACCTTC.

The gene calls are TRBV7-2 and TRBJ2-5; 7 bases agree with TRBD2. The CDR3 loop spans 14 amino acids. V shed 5 bases and J 0 bases; nucleotides not matched to a gene: 3. CDR1 and CDR2 from the germline V gene are SGHTA and FQGNSA. Here the CDR3 DNA reads TGTGCCAGCAGCGATAGCGGGCACCAAGAGACCCAGTACTTC. It specifies CASSDSGHQETQYF.

V usage is TRBV18 and J usage is TRBJ2-1; the D gene could be TRBD1 or TRBD2 (6 bases each). V was pared by 3 bases and J by 4 bases, with 16 bases between. The CDR3 spans 16 residues. Germline CDR1 and CDR2: KGHSH and LQKENI. The CDR3 protein is CASSPPGVAAYNEQFF. CDR3 nucleotides: TGTGCCAGCTCACCCCCAGGGGTAGCGGCTTACAATGAGCAGTTCTTC.

This chain uses TRBV10-3 with TRBJ1-5, with D possibly matching TRBD1 (6 bases). In germline, CDR1 is ENHRY, CDR2 SYGVKD. This CDR3 comprises 14 residues. V lost 6 bases, J lost 11 bases, and 20 bases lay in between. The CDR3 loop is CAIRQDGDTGAQHF. The CDR3 DNA reads as TGTGCCATCAGACAGGACGGGGACACAGGAGCCCAGCATTTT.

The rearrangement uses TRBV7-9 and TRBJ1-1; D is undetermined. The CDR3 consists of 11 residues. Germline CDR1 and CDR2: SEHNR and FQNEAQ (reference sequence). V was clipped by 8 bases and J by 5 bases, with 9 bases between them. In nucleotides, the CDR3 is TGTGCCAGCCAGTCCGGGACTGAAGCTTTCTTT. Amino acids: CASQSGTEAFF.

This chain links TRBV18 with TRBJ1-6, with D tentatively TRBD1 (6 bases). CDR3 size: 15 residues. CDR1 and CDR2 from the germline V gene are KGHSH and LQKENI. The ends were cut back, 3 bases at V and 8 bases at J, with 14 bases in the middle. The CDR3 DNA follows: TGTGCCAGCTCACCGCAGGGGAAAGAAGATTCACCCCTCCACTTT. It is translated as CASSPQGKEDSPLHF.